This is a list of T cell receptor beta chains from one sample in a study of shared clonotypes between healthy human individuals. Method: immunoSEQ multiplex PCR; TCRdb's copy keeps in-frame clones and lacks some. The profile shows some 2.1 million clones, roughly 96% of them singletons. Sequences were obtained from naive CD4+ T cells sorted from blood. These receptors were collected from a man younger than 35 in good health. Both conserved end residues are part of each CDR3. Fields, in order: clone size, D gene, J gene, V gene, CDR3 protein, CDR3 DNA. D genes are given only for firm matches. Size is omitted from some rows. Given values are once, few, many or a class for expanded clones.

>.|.|TRBJ2-7|TRBV15
CATSRDTDF
TGTGCCACCAGCAGAGATACGGACTTC
>.|.|TRBJ2-7|TRBV5-4
CASSRQTGSYEQYF
TGTGCCAGCAGCCGACAGACAGGCTCCTACGAGCAGTACTTC
>.|.|TRBJ1-6|TRBV28
CASSSIKTGRGDLHIHSPLHF
TGTGCCAGCAGTTCGATCAAAACAGGGAGAGGGGATTTACACATTCATTCACCCCTCCACTTT
>.|.|TRBJ1-6|TRBV11-2
CASSLEGGTNSPLHF
TGTGCCAGCAGCTTAGAGGGGGGGACCAATTCACCCCTCCACTTT
>few|.|TRBJ2-2|TRBV30
CAWSGTGELFF
TGTGCCTGGAGTGGAACCGGGGAGCTGTTTTTT
>.|TRBD1|TRBJ1-5|TRBV19
CASSVGQDQPQHF
TGTGCCAGTAGCGTGGGACAGGACCAGCCCCAGCATTTT
>.|.|TRBJ1-1|TRBV6-1
CASVSGGKGRTEAFF
TGTGCCAGCGTATCGGGCGGAAAAGGGCGCACTGAAGCTTTCTTT
>.|TRBD1|TRBJ1-2|TRBV28
CASSRTGPAGYTF
TGTGCCAGCAGTAGGACAGGGCCAGCAGGCTACACCTTC
>.|.|TRBJ2-7|TRBV14
CASSQDPVWGEQYF
TGTGCCAGCAGCCAAGATCCGGTATGGGGGGAGCAGTACTTC
>.|TRBD2|TRBJ2-3|TRBV5-4
CASSRGLAGDTQYF
TGTGCCAGCAGCCGAGGACTAGCGGGGGATACGCAGTATTTT